The 32 T cell receptor beta chains below come from one sample, sequenced in a study of blood T cell repertoires in COVID-19 (dated by TCRdb to about 2020). Libraries were prepared through the immunoSEQ multiplex PCR assay. This is the immuneACCESS table as TCRdb keeps it, with only in-frame sequences that have V and J called. A part of the clones is gone; compared with another copy, unresolved V genes explain less than half, and the rest is unexplained. For this sample there are fewer than 130,000 clones; 76% appear just once. The ten largest clones capture roughly 3.8% of the sample. Sequencing used peripheral blood. The source is an elderly woman with acute or convalescent COVID-19.

The V call is TRBV6-5, the J call TRBJ1-5, with 7 nucleotides matching TRBD1. Germline CDR1 reads MNHEY; CDR2 reads SVGAGI. The CDR3 runs to 14 residues. V gave up 6 bases and J gave up 1 base; unmatched junction bases: 3. This CDR3 reads CASRGTASNQPQHF. Written as DNA, the CDR3 is TGTGCCAGCAGGGGGACAGCGAGCAATCAGCCCCAGCATTTT.

V is TRBV18 and J is TRBJ2-1, with 8 positions matching TRBD1. The CDR3 runs 13 residues. Germline trimming cut 6 bases from V and 12 bases from J; bases unmatched to any gene: 10. CDR1 KGHSH and CDR2 LQKENI come from the germline V gene. The CDR3 region is CASSAGRDRPQFF. The CDR3 nucleotides read TGTGCCAGCTCCGCGGGCCGGGACAGGCCGCAGTTCTTC.

The chain has TRBV21-1 and TRBJ2-3; TRBD2 is the table's D call and was not checked against the DNA. TRBV21-1 is recorded as a pseudogene. The CDR3 totals 21 residues. The CDR3 bases are TGTGCCAGCAGCAAAGCTTTTGGGGATATCGTTACGGGACTACTCACAGATACGCAGTATTTT. Its protein product is CASSKAFGDIVTGLLTDTQYF.

The CDR3 sequence is CAWSVSGRGRDTQYF. CDR3 DNA sequence: TGTGCCTGGAGTGTATCTGGTAGGGGAAGAGATACGCAGTATTTT. The gene calls are TRBV30 and TRBJ2-3; D might be TRBD1 (5 bases). The V end lost 0 bases, the J end lost 5 bases, and 15 bases lay between the germline ends. Germline V gene data show CDR1 as GTSNPN and CDR2 as SVGIG (reference sequence). The CDR3 length is 15 residues.

In nucleotides, the CDR3 is TGTGCCAGCAGACTCGGGACAGGGGCCTACGAGCAGTACTTC. It encodes CASRLGTGAYEQYF. V usage is TRBV6-5 and J usage is TRBJ2-7; 10 bases agree with TRBD1. Germline lookup yields CDR1 MNHEY and CDR2 SVGAGI. This CDR3 has 14 residues. V trimming: 6 bases; J trimming: 2 bases; junction bases outside the gene matches: 4.

This chain links TRBV6-5 with TRBJ1-5; D not certain. Germline V gene sequence: CDR1 MNHEY, CDR2 SVGAGI. Trimming took off 0 bases at V and 0 bases at J, with 3 bases between the two ends. The CDR3 covers 14 residues. Here the CDR3 reads CASSYSLSNQPQHF. CDR3 nucleotides: TGTGCCAGCAGTTACTCTCTTAGCAATCAGCCCCAGCATTTT.

The V and J genes are TRBV7-2 and TRBJ2-7, with D tentatively TRBD2 (6 bases). This CDR3 comprises 14 residues. V was pared by 1 base and J by 2 bases, with 9 bases between. Germline V gene data show CDR1 as SGHTA and CDR2 as FQGNSA. CDR3 residues: CASSLGRGPYEQYF. The CDR3 nucleotides are TGTGCCAGCAGCTTAGGGCGGGGACCCTACGAGCAGTACTTC.

This clone occurred a few times. The CDR3 region is CASSNGQGRSEAFF. The CDR3 DNA reads as TGTGCCAGTAGTAACGGACAGGGGAGATCTGAAGCTTTCTTT. This chain connects TRBV19 to TRBJ1-1, with TRBD1 matching over 9 bases. Germline CDR1 LNHDA, CDR2 SQIVND (reference sequence). CDR3 length: 14 amino acids. V was clipped by 4 bases and J by 6 bases; unmatched bases: 6.

This chain links TRBV3-1 (or the pseudogene TRBV3-2) with TRBJ1-1; D gene ambiguous. This CDR3 spans 15 amino acids. CDR1 LGHDT and CDR2 YNNKEL come from the germline V gene (reference sequence). V was clipped by 4 bases and J by 4 bases, with 16 bases between them. The chain's CDR3 is CASSPHTGPGTEAFF. CDR3 in DNA: TGTGCCAGCAGCCCTCACACCGGTCCAGGCACTGAAGCTTTCTTT.

The rearrangement links TRBV12-5 to TRBJ1-2; 7 nucleotides agree with TRBD1. Trimming at V came to 2 bases and at J to 4 bases, leaving 7 bases not matched to a gene. In germline, CDR1 is LGHNT, CDR2 FRNRAP. There are 15 residues in the CDR3. The CDR3 loop reads CASGLTGELPYGYTF. The CDR3 nucleotides are TGTGCTAGTGGTTTGACAGGGGAACTGCCCTATGGCTACACCTTC.

The J gene is TRBJ2-1, the V gene TRBV24-1; the match to TRBD2 covers 11 bases. Per germline, CDR1 KGHDR and CDR2 SFDVKD. V lost 4 bases and J lost 7; bases outside the gene matches: 8. The CDR3 totals 16 residues. CDR3 sequence reads: CATSDHTSGRGNEQFF. CDR3 nucleotide sequence: TGTGCCACCAGTGACCACACTAGCGGGAGAGGTAATGAGCAGTTCTTC.

This clone was counted between two and nine times. J is TRBJ1-5 and V is TRBV6-6, with 8 bases that match TRBD1. Germline lookup yields CDR1 MNHNY and CDR2 SVGAGI (reference sequence). The junction had 8 bases not matched to a gene; V was cut back by 6 bases and J by 4 bases. This CDR3 has 15 residues. The CDR3 here is CASSQQGVKNQPQHF. The CDR3 coding sequence is TGTGCCAGCAGCCAACAGGGGGTCAAAAATCAGCCCCAGCATTTT.

The chain carries TRBV7-6 and TRBJ1-1; D ambiguous. The length of the CDR3 is 15 residues. Trimming left V 5 bases short and J 2 bases short, with 15 bases between. Germline-derived CDR1 and CDR2 are SGHVS and FNYEAQ. This CDR3 is CASSPPNGLNTEAFF. DNA of the CDR3: TGTGCCAGCAGCCCCCCAAACGGGTTAAACACTGAAGCTTTCTTT.

The rearrangement uses TRBV3-1 (or the pseudogene TRBV3-2) and TRBJ1-5; no firm D call. Germline V gene data show CDR1 as LGHDT and CDR2 as YNNKEL (reference sequence). The CDR3 sequence is 15 residues long. Trimming removed 1 base at V and 0 bases at J, with 7 bases between. CDR3 sequence: CASSQGEVSNQPQHF. CDR3 in DNA: TGTGCCAGCAGCCAAGGGGAGGTTAGCAATCAGCCCCAGCATTTT.

This chain connects TRBV21-1 to TRBJ1-4; the tabulated D call, TRBD1, remains unverified against the DNA. TRBV21-1 is labeled a pseudogene. The CDR3 is 15 residues long. The CDR3 spells CASSSTGRGVEKLFF. The CDR3 DNA is TGTGCCAGCAGCTCTACAGGGCGTGGTGTTGAAAAACTGTTTTTT.

This clone was detected only a few times. J is TRBJ1-2 and V is TRBV2, with D tentatively TRBD1 (5 bases). The V gene lost 8 bases and the J gene lost 0 bases, with 16 bases spanning the gap. Germline-derived CDR1 and CDR2 are SNHLY and FYNNEI. The CDR3 is made up of 15 amino acids. The CDR3 reads CASQARQLANYGYTF. The CDR3 nucleotides read TGTGCCAGCCAGGCGAGACAGTTAGCTAACTATGGCTACACCTTC.

This clone has just a few counts. The rearrangement links TRBV7-3 to TRBJ1-1, with TRBD1 matching over 10 bases. CDR1 is SGHTA and CDR2 is FQGTGA in the germline V gene. CDR3 length equals 15 residues. The ends lost 4 bases at V and 3 bases at J; junction bases unmatched: 5. CDR3 protein: CASSSGTGAYTEAFF. In DNA, the CDR3 is TGTGCCAGCAGCTCCGGGACAGGGGCTTACACTGAAGCTTTCTTT.

The chain recombines TRBV11-1 with TRBJ2-1; 9 bases are a match to TRBD1. The junction had 6 bases not matched to a gene; V was cut back by 2 bases and J by 7 bases. The V gene's germline CDR1 is SGHAT and CDR2 FQDESV (reference sequence). The CDR3 loop spans 15 amino acids. CDR3 amino acids: CASSLMGQGGNEQFF. The DNA for the CDR3 is TGTGCCAGCAGCTTAATGGGACAGGGAGGGAATGAGCAGTTCTTC.

The chain joins TRBV3-1 (or the pseudogene TRBV3-2) to TRBJ1-5; the D is unclear. V shed 0 bases and J shed 6 bases, with 12 bases lying between them. Germline assignment: CDR1 LGHDT and CDR2 YNNKEL (reference sequence). There are 15 residues in the CDR3. The CDR3 reads CASSQDLVSGQPQHF. DNA of the CDR3: TGTGCCAGCAGCCAAGATCTGGTGAGCGGTCAGCCCCAGCATTTT.

This clone turned up a few times. The chain joins TRBV27 to TRBJ1-2; 9 bases are a match to TRBD1. The CDR3 covers 16 residues. Looked up from germline, CDR1 is MNHEY and CDR2 is SMNVEV (reference sequence). J gave up 7 bases and V 2 bases, and 11 bases lay outside the gene matches. The CDR3 coding sequence is TGTGCCAGCAGTTTAAGGGGGACAGGGAAGTTGGGTGGCTACACCTTC. As protein: CASSLRGTGKLGGYTF.

This clone was observed a handful of times. This rearrangement joins TRBV10-1 to TRBJ2-7; 7 bases are a match to TRBD1. The CDR3 contains 14 residues. Germline V gene data show CDR1 as WNHNN and CDR2 as SYGVQD (reference sequence). J was trimmed by 3 bases and V by 0 bases; bases with no gene match: 2. This chain's CDR3 is CASSESWDSYEQYF. For the CDR3, the DNA is TGCGCCAGCAGTGAGTCGTGGGACAGCTACGAGCAGTACTTC.

This clone was observed once. This chain uses TRBV12-5 with TRBJ1-2; unclear D gene. Trimming took off 6 bases at V and 4 bases at J, with 12 bases between the two ends. Germline V CDR1 and CDR2: LGHNT, FRNRAP. CDR3 length: 13 residues. CDR3 sequence: CASGKGTAYGYTF. In DNA, the CDR3 is TGTGCTAGTGGGAAAGGAACAGCCTATGGCTACACCTTC.

The chain's CDR3 is CSARRDNEQFF. In DNA form, the CDR3 reads TGCAGTGCTAGACGCGACAATGAGCAGTTCTTC. The chain carries TRBV20-1 and TRBJ2-1; D call uncertain. The CDR3 runs to 11 residues. Per the germline V gene, CDR1 is DFQATT and CDR2 is SNEGSKA (reference sequence). V gave up 2 bases and J gave up 5 bases, with 4 bases separating them.

This clone turned up a few times. The rearrangement uses TRBV6-6 and TRBJ2-1, with D possibly TRBD2 on 6 matching bases. This CDR3 has 16 amino acids. V shed 4 bases and J shed 5 bases, with 18 bases lying between them. The germline CDR1 and CDR2 sequences are MNHNY and SVGAGI (reference sequence). CDR3 DNA: TGTGCCAGCAGTTTCCCTCCGTGGCGGGACGACAATGAGCAGTTCTTC. As protein: CASSFPPWRDDNEQFF.

The V gene is TRBV7-2, the J gene TRBJ2-1, with 10 positions matching TRBD1. This CDR3 comprises 15 residues. V dropped 6 bases and J dropped 6; count of bases not matched to a gene: 8. Germline CDR1 is SGHTA and CDR2 is FQGNSA. This chain's CDR3 is CASRLTGGAFNEQFF. Here the CDR3 DNA reads TGTGCCAGCAGGTTGACAGGGGGCGCTTTCAATGAGCAGTTCTTC.

This chain links TRBV28 with TRBJ1-1; 9 bases fit TRBD1. V lost 6 bases, J lost 5 bases, and 13 bases stayed unmatched. The germline CDR1 and CDR2 sequences are MDHEN and SYDVKM. This CDR3 contains 16 residues. The CDR3 DNA sequence: TGTGCCAGCAGCTACAGGGGGCGCGTATTTGGTACTGAAGCTTTCTTT. Protein: CASSYRGRVFGTEAFF. Full variable domain (missing parts from reference TRBV28 and TRBJ1-1): DVKVTQSSRYLVKRTGEKVFLECVQDMDHENMFWYRQDPGLGLRLIYFSYDVKMKEKGDIPEGYSVSREKKERFSLILESASTNQTSMYLCASSYRGRVFGTEAFFGQGTRLTVV.

The J gene is TRBJ2-7, the V gene TRBV7-9, with D maybe TRBD2 (5 bases). V was trimmed by 5 bases and J by 4 bases, leaving 12 bases between them. The CDR3 has 13 residues. Germline CDR1 and CDR2: SEHNR and FQNEAQ (reference sequence). For the CDR3, the DNA is TGTGCCAGCAGCCAGCGGAGTCAATACGAGCAGTACTTC. Its translation is CASSQRSQYEQYF. The entire variable domain, with the rest obtained from reference TRBV7-9 and TRBJ2-7, is as follows: DTGVSQNPRHKITKRGQNVTFRCDPISEHNRLYWYRQTLGQGPEFLTYFQNEAQLEKSRLLSDRFSAERPKGSFSTLEIQRTEQGDSAMYLCASSQRSQYEQYFGPGTRLTVT.

This clone appeared a few times. The chain links TRBV5-1 to TRBJ1-3, with D possibly matching TRBD1 (5 bases). V was cut by 0 bases and J by 7 bases, with 14 bases left in between. This CDR3 has 15 amino acids. Germline CDR1 and CDR2: SGHRS and YFSETQ. The CDR3 sequence: CASSLEGQTRNTIYF. The CDR3 nucleotides read TGCGCCAGCAGCTTGGAAGGACAAACGAGGAACACCATATATTTT. The variable domain in full, completed from reference TRBV5-1 and TRBJ1-3, reads KAGVTQTPRYLIKTRGQQVTLSCSPISGHRSVSWYQQTPGQGLQFLFEYFSETQRNKGNFPGRFSGRQFSNSRSEMNVSTLELGDSALYLCASSLEGQTRNTIYFGEGSWLTVV.

The gene calls are TRBV28 and TRBJ1-5; 7 bases line up with TRBD1. The CDR3 sequence is 13 residues long. CDR1 MDHEN and CDR2 SYDVKM come from the germline V gene. V dropped 6 bases and J dropped 5; count of bases not matched to a gene: 4. For the CDR3, the DNA is TGTGCCAGCAGGAGGGACAGTTATCAGCCCCAGCATTTT. It specifies CASRRDSYQPQHF.

This clone was picked up one time. This chain connects TRBV6-1 to TRBJ1-2, with D possibly matching TRBD1 (6 bases). Trimming shortened V by 3 bases and J by 0 bases, and 8 bases separated the two germline ends. There are 14 residues in the CDR3. CDR1 and CDR2 from the germline V gene are MNHNS and SASEGT. The CDR3 DNA is TGTGCCAGCAGTGAGAGGACAGCTAACTATGGCTACACCTTC. As protein: CASSERTANYGYTF.

The CDR3 spells CASSPDLGEQFF. In nucleotides, the CDR3 is TGTGCCAGCAGCCCGGACTTAGGGGAGCAGTTCTTC. The chain carries TRBV7-2 and TRBJ2-1; D perhaps matches TRBD2 (5 bases). Germline CDR1 SGHTA, CDR2 FQGNSA. V was shortened by 5 bases and J by 10 bases, with 12 bases between the two germline ends. This CDR3 comprises 12 residues.

A note on this clone: A read error may account for a junction end that differs from germline. The rearrangement uses TRBV2 and TRBJ2-7; 7 nucleotides line up with TRBD1. CDR3 length: 11 residues. Germline lookup yields CDR1 SNHLY and CDR2 FYNNEI. CDR3: CASRTGYILDF. CDR3 in DNA: TGTGCCAGCAGGACAGGGTACATCTTGGACTTC.